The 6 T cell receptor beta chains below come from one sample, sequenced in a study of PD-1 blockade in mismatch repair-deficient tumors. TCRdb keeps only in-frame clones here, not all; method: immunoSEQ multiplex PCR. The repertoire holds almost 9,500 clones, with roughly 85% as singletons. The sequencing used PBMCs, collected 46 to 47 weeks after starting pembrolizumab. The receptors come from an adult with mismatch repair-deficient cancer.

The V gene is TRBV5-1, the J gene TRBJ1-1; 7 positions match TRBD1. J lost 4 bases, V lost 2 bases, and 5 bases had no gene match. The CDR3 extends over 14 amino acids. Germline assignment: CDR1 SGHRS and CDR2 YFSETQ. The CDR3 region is CASSFTQGPTEAFF. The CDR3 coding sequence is TGCGCCAGCAGCTTTACACAGGGGCCCACTGAAGCTTTCTTT.

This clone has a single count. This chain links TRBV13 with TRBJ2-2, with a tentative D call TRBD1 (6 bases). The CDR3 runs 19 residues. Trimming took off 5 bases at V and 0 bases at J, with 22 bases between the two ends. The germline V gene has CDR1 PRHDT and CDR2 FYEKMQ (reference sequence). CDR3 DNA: TGTGCCAGCAGCCCCCGGTGGACAGAGCAATTCGCGAACACCGGGGAGCTGTTTTTT. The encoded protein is CASSPRWTEQFANTGELFF.

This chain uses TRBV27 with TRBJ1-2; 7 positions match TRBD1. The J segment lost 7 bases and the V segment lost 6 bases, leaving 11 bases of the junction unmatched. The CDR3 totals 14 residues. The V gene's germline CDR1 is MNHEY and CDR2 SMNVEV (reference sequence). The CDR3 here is CASSPLGQQFGYTF. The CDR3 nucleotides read TGTGCCAGCAGCCCCCTGGGACAGCAGTTTGGCTACACCTTC.

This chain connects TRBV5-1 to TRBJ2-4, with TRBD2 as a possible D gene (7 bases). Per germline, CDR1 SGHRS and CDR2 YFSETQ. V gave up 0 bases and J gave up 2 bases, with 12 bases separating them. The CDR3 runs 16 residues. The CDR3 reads CASSLGAGATKNIQYF. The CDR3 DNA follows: TGCGCCAGCAGCTTGGGCGCGGGGGCCACCAAAAACATTCAGTACTTC.

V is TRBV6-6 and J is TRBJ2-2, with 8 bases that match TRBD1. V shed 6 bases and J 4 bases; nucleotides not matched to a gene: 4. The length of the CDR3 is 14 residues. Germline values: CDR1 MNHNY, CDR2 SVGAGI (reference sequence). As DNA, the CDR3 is TGTGCCAGCAGGGACAGGGTCGGCACCGGGGAGCTGTTTTTT. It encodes CASRDRVGTGELFF.

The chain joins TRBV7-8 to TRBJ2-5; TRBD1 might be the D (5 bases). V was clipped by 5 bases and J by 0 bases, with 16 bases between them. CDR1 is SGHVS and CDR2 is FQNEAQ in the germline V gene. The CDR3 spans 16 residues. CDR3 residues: CASSPTDSWYQETQYF. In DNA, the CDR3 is TGTGCCAGCAGCCCGACAGACTCTTGGTACCAAGAGACCCAGTACTTC.